These T cell receptor beta chains were read from a single sample in a study of CD8+ T cells in alopecia areata. Some clones are missing from TCRdb's copy, which holds only in-frame ones; the method was immunoSEQ multiplex PCR. Of more than 150,000 clones listed, approximately 50% are singletons. The source material was CD8+ T cells sorted from blood, sampled between weeks 51 and 54, from a patient treated with tofacitinib. These receptors were obtained from a human donor with alopecia areata. The CDR3 runs from the conserved cysteine through the conserved F or W. D genes are given only for firm matches. Clone size, where shown, is once, few, many, or a class for clones that have expanded.

J gene | V gene | clone size | D gene | CDR3 protein | CDR3 DNA
TRBJ1-5 | TRBV6-5 | few | . | CASSYGEGSQPQHF | TGTGCCAGCAGTTACGGAGAGGGGTCACAGCCCCAGCATTTT
TRBJ1-4 | TRBV27 | . | . | CASSLAGPGEKLFF | TGTGCCAGCAGTTTAGCGGGACCCGGAGAAAAACTGTTTTTT
TRBJ1-2 | TRBV30 | once | TRBD1 | CAWVRDRGTNYGYTF | TGTGCCTGGGTCCGGGACAGGGGCACGAACTATGGCTACACCTTC
TRBJ1-1 | TRBV5-6 | . | . | CASSFARDTEAFF | TGTGCCAGCAGCTTTGCGAGGGACACTGAAGCTTTCTTT
TRBJ2-6 | TRBV13 | few | . | CASKASGANVLTF | TGTGCCAGCAAGGCCTCTGGGGCCAACGTCCTGACTTTC
TRBJ1-1 | TRBV5-4 | . | . | CASSRGLNTEAFF | TGTGCCAGCAGCCGGGGCCTGAACACTGAAGCTTTCTTT
TRBJ1-5 | TRBV29-1 | . | TRBD1 | CSVGQDSNQPQHF | TGCAGCGTCGGACAGGATAGCAATCAGCCCCAGCATTTT
TRBJ2-7 | TRBV10-3 | . | TRBD1 | CAAQEGQVNEQYF | TGTGCCGCCCAGGAGGGACAGGTTAACGAGCAGTACTTC
TRBJ1-2 | TRBV9 | . | . | CASSVRGAQGYTF | TGTGCCAGCAGCGTACGGGGGGCGCAGGGCTACACCTTC
TRBJ2-7 | TRBV11-2 | few | . | CASSLGDREYEQYF | TGTGCCAGCAGCTTAGGCGATCGGGAGTACGAGCAGTACTTC
TRBJ1-1 | TRBV7-8 | few | TRBD1 | CASSWARDRDSTEAFF | TGTGCCAGCAGCTGGGCCCGAGACAGGGACAGCACTGAAGCTTTCTTT
TRBJ2-7 | TRBV30 | . | . | CAWSGGSYEQYF | TGTGCCTGGAGTGGGGGATCCTACGAGCAGTACTTC
TRBJ1-1 | TRBV29-1 | few | TRBD1 | CSAIQTGISAFF | TGCAGCGCTATCCAGACAGGGATTTCGGCTTTCTTT
TRBJ1-6 | TRBV4-1 | . | . | CASSQVQERNSPLHF | TGCGCCAGCAGCCAAGTGCAGGAGCGGAATTCGCCCCTCCACTTT
TRBJ2-7 | TRBV11-2 | few | . | CASSLGPTRDEQYF | TGTGCCAGCAGCTTAGGCCCGACTAGGGACGAGCAGTACTTC
TRBJ2-7 | TRBV7-2 | . | . | CASSPVGGPVHEQYF | TGTGCCAGCAGCCCCGTCGGGGGGCCGGTGCACGAGCAGTACTTC
TRBJ1-5 | TRBV9 | . | TRBD1 | CASSVGGGRGQPQHF | TGTGCCAGCAGCGTAGGAGGGGGCAGGGGTCAGCCCCAGCATTTT
TRBJ2-7 | TRBV2 | . | TRBD1 | CASSRTGGYEQYF | TGTGCCAGCAGTCGGACAGGGGGCTACGAGCAGTACTTC
TRBJ2-2 | TRBV11-2 | . | . | CASSFWGKAGELFF | TGTGCCAGCAGCTTTTGGGGGAAGGCCGGGGAGCTGTTTTTT
TRBJ1-1 | TRBV2 | . | TRBD1 | CASREGAAPGTEAFF | TGTGCCAGCAGGGAGGGGGCAGCCCCGGGAACTGAAGCTTTCTTT
TRBJ2-2 | TRBV7-9 | . | . | CASSLVRGTTNTGELFF | TGTGCCAGCAGCTTAGTAAGAGGGACCACGAACACCGGGGAGCTGTTTTTT
TRBJ1-2 | TRBV30 | . | TRBD1 | CAWSGAQGFYGYTF | TGTGCCTGGAGTGGCGCACAGGGGTTCTATGGCTACACCTTC
TRBJ2-5 | TRBV7-8 | . | TRBD1 | CASSPQGQDQETQYF | TGTGCCAGCAGCCCGCAAGGACAGGACCAAGAGACCCAGTACTTC
TRBJ1-2 | TRBV9 | . | . | CASSVEGGLYYGYTF | TGTGCCAGCAGCGTAGAAGGGGGGCTCTACTATGGCTACACCTTC
TRBJ1-5 | TRBV9 | few | . | CASSVAAGQPQHF | TGTGCCAGCAGCGTAGCTGCAGGCCAGCCCCAGCATTTT
TRBJ1-5 | TRBV30 | few | . | CAWKAQNSNQPQHF | TGTGCCTGGAAGGCGCAGAATAGCAATCAGCCCCAGCATTTT
TRBJ1-1 | TRBV30 | . | . | CAWLGGPLNTEAFF | TGTGCCTGGCTCGGGGGGCCCTTGAACACTGAAGCTTTCTTT
TRBJ2-7 | TRBV25-1 | . | TRBD2 | CASTHSGGAGEQYF | TGTGCCAGCACCCATAGCGGGGGGGCAGGCGAGCAGTACTTC
TRBJ2-7 | TRBV5-4 | once | TRBD1 | CASSPGQGAYEQYF | TGTGCCAGCAGCCCGGGACAGGGGGCGTACGAGCAGTACTTC